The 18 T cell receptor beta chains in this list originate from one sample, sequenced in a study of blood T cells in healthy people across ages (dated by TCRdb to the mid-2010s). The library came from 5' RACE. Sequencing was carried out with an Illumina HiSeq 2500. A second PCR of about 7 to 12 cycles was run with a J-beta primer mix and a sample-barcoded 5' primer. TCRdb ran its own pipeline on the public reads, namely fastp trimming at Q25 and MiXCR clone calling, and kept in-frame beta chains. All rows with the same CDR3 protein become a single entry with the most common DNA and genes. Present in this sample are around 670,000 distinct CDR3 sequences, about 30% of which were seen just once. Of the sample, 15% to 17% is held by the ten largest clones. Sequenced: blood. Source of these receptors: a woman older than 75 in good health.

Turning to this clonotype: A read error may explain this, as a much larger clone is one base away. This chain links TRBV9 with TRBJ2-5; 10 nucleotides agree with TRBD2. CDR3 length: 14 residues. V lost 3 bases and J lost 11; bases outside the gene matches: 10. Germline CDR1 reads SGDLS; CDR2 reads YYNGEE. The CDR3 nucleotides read TGTGCCAGCAGCGGAGGAGCGGGGGGGCTGGAGCAGTACTTC. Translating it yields CASSGGAGGLEQYF.

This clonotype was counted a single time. The CDR3 protein is CASSRGDRSSYNEQFF. DNA for the CDR3: TGTGCCAGCAGCAGAGGGGACCGCAGCTCCTACAATGAGCAGTTCTTC. This chain joins TRBV6-2 or TRBV6-3 and TRBJ2-1; D is perhaps TRBD1 or TRBD2 (5 bases each). CDR1 is MNHEY, CDR2 SVGEGT, per germline. V shed 6 bases and J shed 0 bases, with 15 bases lying between them. This CDR3 spans 16 amino acids.

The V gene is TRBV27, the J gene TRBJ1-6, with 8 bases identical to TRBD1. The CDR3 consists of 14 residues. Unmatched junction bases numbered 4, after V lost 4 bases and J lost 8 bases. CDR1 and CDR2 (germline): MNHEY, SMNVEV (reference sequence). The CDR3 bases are TGTGCCAGCAGTTGGGAGGACAGGGATTCACCCCTCCACTTT. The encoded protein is CASSWEDRDSPLHF.

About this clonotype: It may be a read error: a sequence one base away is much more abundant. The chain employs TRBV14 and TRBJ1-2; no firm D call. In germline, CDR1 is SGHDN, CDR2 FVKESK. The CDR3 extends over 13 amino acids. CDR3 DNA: TGTGCCAGCAGCCAAGTACGACGTGCTGGCCACACCTTC. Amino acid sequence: CASSQVRRAGHTF.

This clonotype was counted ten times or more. The DNA for the CDR3 is TGTGCCATCAGTGAGCGCGGGGGAGGATCGGGGGCCAACGTCCTGACTTTC. It translates to CAISERGGGSGANVLTF. The chain carries TRBV10-3 and TRBJ2-6, with 7 positions matching TRBD2. Looked up from germline, CDR1 is ENHRY and CDR2 is SYGVKD. The CDR3 runs 17 residues. V shed 2 bases and J 4 bases; nucleotides not matched to a gene: 8.

The CDR3 region has the DNA TGCAGTGCTGGCCCCCCTCGGTCTAGCGGATACTACGAGCAGTACTTC. Encoded protein: CSAGPPRSSGYYEQYF. V usage is TRBV20-1 and J usage is TRBJ2-7; 7 nucleotides match TRBD2. The germline CDR1 and CDR2 sequences are DFQATT and SNEGSKA (reference sequence). Trimming removed 5 bases from V and 3 bases from J; junction bases left unmatched: 16. This CDR3 contains 16 residues.

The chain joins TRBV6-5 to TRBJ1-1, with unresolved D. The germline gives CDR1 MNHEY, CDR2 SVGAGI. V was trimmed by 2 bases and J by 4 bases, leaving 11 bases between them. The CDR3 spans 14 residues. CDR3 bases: TGTGCCAGCAGTTACATGGGAGGGAGCACTGAAGCTTTCTTT. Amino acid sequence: CASSYMGGSTEAFF.

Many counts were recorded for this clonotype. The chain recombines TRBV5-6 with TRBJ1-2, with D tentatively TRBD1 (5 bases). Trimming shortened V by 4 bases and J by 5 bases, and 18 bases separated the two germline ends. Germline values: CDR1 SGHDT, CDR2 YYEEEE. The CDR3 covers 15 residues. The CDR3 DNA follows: TGTGCCAGCAGCCTGGTGGGCAGGGATGGTTATGGCTACACCTTC. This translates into CASSLVGRDGYGYTF.

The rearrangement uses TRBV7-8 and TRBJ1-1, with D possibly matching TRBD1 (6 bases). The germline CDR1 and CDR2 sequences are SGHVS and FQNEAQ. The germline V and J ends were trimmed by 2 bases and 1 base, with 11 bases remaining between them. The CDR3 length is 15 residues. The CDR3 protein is CASSLLPGENTEAFF. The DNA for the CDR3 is TGTGCCAGCAGCTTACTCCCAGGGGAGAACACTGAAGCTTTCTTT.

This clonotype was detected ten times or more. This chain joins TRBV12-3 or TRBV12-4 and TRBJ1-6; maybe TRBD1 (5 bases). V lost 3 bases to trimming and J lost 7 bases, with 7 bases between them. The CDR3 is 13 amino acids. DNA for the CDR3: TGTGCCAGCAGTTTGACAGACAATTCACCCCTCCACTTT. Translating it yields CASSLTDNSPLHF.

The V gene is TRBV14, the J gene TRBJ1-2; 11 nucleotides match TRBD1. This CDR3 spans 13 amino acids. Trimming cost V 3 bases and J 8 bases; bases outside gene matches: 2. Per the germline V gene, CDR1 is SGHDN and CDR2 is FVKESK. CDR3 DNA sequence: TGTGCCAGCAGCCAGGACAGGGGGCAAGGCTACACCTTC. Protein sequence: CASSQDRGQGYTF.

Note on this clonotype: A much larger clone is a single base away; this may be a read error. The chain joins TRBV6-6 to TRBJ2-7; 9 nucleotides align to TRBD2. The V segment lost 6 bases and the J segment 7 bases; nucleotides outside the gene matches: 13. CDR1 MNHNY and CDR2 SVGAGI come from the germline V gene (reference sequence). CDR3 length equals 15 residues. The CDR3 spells CASSPGAGGYNEQYF. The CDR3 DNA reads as TGTGCCAGCAGCCCGGGAGCGGGGGGTTATAATGAGCAGTACTTC.

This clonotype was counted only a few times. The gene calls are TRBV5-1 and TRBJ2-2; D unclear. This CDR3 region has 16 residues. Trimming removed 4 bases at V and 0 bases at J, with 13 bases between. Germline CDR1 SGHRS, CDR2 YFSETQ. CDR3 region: CASSPLDRANTGELFF. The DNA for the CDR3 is TGCGCCAGCAGCCCCCTTGACCGAGCGAACACCGGGGAGCTGTTTTTT.

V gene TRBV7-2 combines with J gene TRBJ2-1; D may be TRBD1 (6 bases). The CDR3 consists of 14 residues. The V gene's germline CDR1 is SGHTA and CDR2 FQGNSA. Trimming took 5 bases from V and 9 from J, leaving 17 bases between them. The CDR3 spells CASSRTQGRSEQFF. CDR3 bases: TGTGCCAGCAGCAGAACACAGGGTCGGAGTGAGCAGTTCTTC.

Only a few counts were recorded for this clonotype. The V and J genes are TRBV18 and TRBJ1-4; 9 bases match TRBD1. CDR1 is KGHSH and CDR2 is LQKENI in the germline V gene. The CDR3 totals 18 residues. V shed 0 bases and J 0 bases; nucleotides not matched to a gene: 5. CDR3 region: CASSPPTGTGTTNEKLFF. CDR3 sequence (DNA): TGTGCCAGCTCACCACCGACCGGGACAGGGACAACTAATGAAAAACTGTTTTTT.

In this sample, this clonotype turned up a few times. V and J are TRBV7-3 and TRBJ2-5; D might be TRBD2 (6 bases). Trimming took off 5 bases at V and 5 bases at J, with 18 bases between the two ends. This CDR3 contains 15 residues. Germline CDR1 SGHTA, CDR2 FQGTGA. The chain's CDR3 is CASSVAGTSRETQYF. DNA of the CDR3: TGTGCCAGCAGCGTAGCCGGGACTTCAAGGGAGACCCAGTACTTC.

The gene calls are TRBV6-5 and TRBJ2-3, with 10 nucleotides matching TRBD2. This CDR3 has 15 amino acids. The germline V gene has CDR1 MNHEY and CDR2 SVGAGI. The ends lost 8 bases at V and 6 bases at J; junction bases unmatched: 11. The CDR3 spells CASGDPSGGWDTQYF. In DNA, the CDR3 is TGTGCCAGCGGGGACCCTAGCGGGGGCTGGGATACGCAGTATTTT.

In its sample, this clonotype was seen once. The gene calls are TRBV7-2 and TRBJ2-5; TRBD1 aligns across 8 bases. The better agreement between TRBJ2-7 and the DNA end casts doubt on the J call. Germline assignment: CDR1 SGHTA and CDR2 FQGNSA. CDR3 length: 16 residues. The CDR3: CASSRLRTGTVGEQYF. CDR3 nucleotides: TGTGCCAGCAGTCGACTCCGGACAGGGACAGTAGGCGAGCAGTACTTC.